Listed below are T cell receptor beta chains from one sample, sequenced in a study of cytomegalovirus exposure and HLA in healthy donors. The method was immunoSEQ multiplex PCR; TCRdb's version includes in-frame clones alone and lacks a portion of them. Of about 76,000 clones listed, approximately 81% are singletons. The sample was PBMCs. All receptors come from a woman aged 40 to 50 in good health and CMV-seropositive. Each CDR3 is given with its conserved first and last residue. Each record gives: J gene, clone size, D gene, V gene, CDR3 DNA, CDR3 protein. The D gene is left open where the match is weak. Clone size is not always given. Where it is, it says once, few, many or a class for expanded clones.

TRBJ2-2,NA,TRBD2,TRBV7-2,TGTGCCAGCAGGTCTAGCGGGGGGGCTTTGAGTACCGGGGAGCTGTTTTTT,CASRSSGGALSTGELFF
TRBJ1-4,NA,NA,TRBV2,TGTGCCAGCAGTGAAGTTGAAGGGAGGGAAAAACTGTTTTTT,CASSEVEGREKLFF
TRBJ1-4,NA,NA,TRBV6-5,TGTGCCAGCAGGGCCCACAGGGACGAAAAACTGTTTTTT,CASRAHRDEKLFF
TRBJ1-1,NA,NA,TRBV27,TGTGCCAGCAGTTACGGGGGGGTGAACACTGAAGCTTTCTTT,CASSYGGVNTEAFF
TRBJ2-7,NA,TRBD2,TRBV5-4,TGTGCCAGCAGCTTGCCTGGCCTAGCGGGGAGTGAGCAGTACTTC,CASSLPGLAGSEQYF
TRBJ2-7,NA,NA,TRBV7-9,TGTGCCAGCAGCTTATGGGGTGAGGGCTACGAGCAGTACTTC,CASSLWGEGYEQYF
TRBJ1-4,NA,NA,TRBV7-8,TGTGCCAGCAGCTTAGTTTCGCCACGTTCGGCTAATGAAAAACTGTTTTTT,CASSLVSPRSANEKLFF
TRBJ1-2,NA,TRBD1,TRBV7-8,TGTGCCAGCAGCGGGACAGGGGGCTATGGCTACACCTTC,CASSGTGGYGYTF
TRBJ2-3,NA,TRBD2,TRBV7-3,TGTGCCAGCAGCTTACTCGGGGGGGGCACAGATACGCAGTATTTT,CASSLLGGGTDTQYF
TRBJ1-5,NA,TRBD1,TRBV13,TGTGCCAGCAGCCAAGGGGGCTGGGGCAATCAGCCCCAGCATTTT,CASSQGGWGNQPQHF
TRBJ1-1,NA,TRBD1,TRBV5-1,TGCGCCAGCAGCATAGGGACAGGGGGATTGCCTGAAGCTTTCTTT,CASSIGTGGLPEAFF
TRBJ2-5,NA,NA,TRBV7-2,TGTGCCAGCAAGGCCAGCGCGGGGGCTCTTCAGACCCAGTACTTC,CASKASAGALQTQYF
TRBJ2-2,NA,NA,TRBV9,TGTGCCAGCAGCTCCTCAGGGGTTTTCGGGGAGCTGTTTTTT,CASSSSGVFGELFF
TRBJ2-2,NA,TRBD1,TRBV11-3,TGTGCCAGCAGCCCCCGGACAGGGAACACCGGGGAGCTGTTTTTT,CASSPRTGNTGELFF
TRBJ1-2,NA,NA,TRBV11-2,TGTGCCAGCAGCTCTACGAGGCGGGGGCCAATGTTGGGCTACACCTTC,CASSSTRRGPMLGYTF
TRBJ1-1,NA,NA,TRBV4-3,TGCGCCAGCAGCCAATATACAGGGTATGGCGCTGAAGCTTTCTTT,CASSQYTGYGAEAFF
TRBJ1-2,once,NA,TRBV5-4,TGTGCCAGCAGCTTATTGCATCAGTATGGCTACACCTTC,CASSLLHQYGYTF
TRBJ2-7,NA,TRBD1,TRBV10-3,TGTGCCATCAGTGAAGACAGGGGGGACGAGCAGTACTTC,CAISEDRGDEQYF
TRBJ2-7,few,TRBD2,TRBV28,TGTGCCAGCAGTCCCTGGGGAGCGGGGGGCCTACACTACGAGCAGTACTTC,CASSPWGAGGLHYEQYF
TRBJ2-7,NA,TRBD1,TRBV28,TGTGCCAGCATCCCCGGGACAGGGTACTCCTACGAGCAGTACTTC,CASIPGTGYSYEQYF
TRBJ2-5,few,NA,TRBV27,TGTGCCAGCACCCCATTCGGCAGGGGACAAGAGACCCAGTACTTC,CASTPFGRGQETQYF
TRBJ2-2,NA,NA,TRBV28,TGTGCCAGCAGAGGGGCGGCCAACACCGGGGAGCTGTTTTTT,CASRGAANTGELFF
TRBJ2-6,once,NA,TRBV2,TGTGCCAGCAGTGAAGCAGGGGGGGCTGGGGCCAACGTCCTGACTTTC,CASSEAGGAGANVLTF